This T cell receptor beta chain is drawn from a study of CD8+CD57+ T cells in acquired aplastic anemia. The overall study: On average, sorted CD4+ and CD8+ cells gave approximately 3.1 ug of DNA.

Sequencing involved patients with CD8+CD57+ cell expansion previously shown by flow cytometry. Blood samples were obtained from patients who had received no prior therapy. Overall study findings and caveats: Overlapping CD8+ CDR3 repertoires of patients and controls contained 25 to 35 shared sequences.

This CDR3 is 13 amino acids long. CDR1 is SQVTM, CDR2 ANQGSEA, per germline. V dropped 7 bases and J dropped 0 bases, with 10 bases sitting between them. Template material for TCR beta VDJ and CDR3 profiling consisted of genomic DNA. TCRdb re-called the reads through MiXCR, storing one row per CDR3 protein. This table has around 160,000 distinct CDR3 sequences, roughly 48% appearing once. Worth noting for this clonotype: The antigen is not known.

What was sequenced was sorted CD4+, CD8+, or CD8+CD57+ T cells (not recorded which) from PBMCs. J is TRBJ1-5 and V is TRBV29-1; D call uncertain. The source of this sequence is a human donor with aplastic anemia. The CDR3 here is CSGSWGSNQPQHF. The DNA of the CDR3 is TGCAGCGGATCGTGGGGTAGCAATCAGCCCCAGCATTTT.